This T cell receptor (beta chain) comes out of a study of human T cells and chemical hapten exposure. Turning to the study itself: For sensitization, 2% DPC was applied to a 2 cm by 2 cm patch of upper inner arm skin.

Single cDNA molecules in the library carried unique molecular identifiers attached during preparation. TCRdb itself ran the RACE reads through MiXCR, one entry per CDR3 protein. The table includes tens of thousands of distinct CDR3 sequences, around 11% detected once. Specified time point: patch test 1, 2 weeks after DPC sensitization. Described treatment: therapeutic diphenylcyclopropenone sensitization with weekly scalp DPC. This clonotype appeared many times. Its antigen is unidentified. Findings and caveats of the study: Alopecia was present in the donors, so their immune response may differ from healthy people's. Expanded TCRs were compared with controls, and the expanded TCRs formed significantly more large CDR3 similarity clusters.

The starting material was whole blood, obtained in connection with sensitization to the hapten diphenylcyclopropenone (DPC). The receptor comes from a woman between 45 and 60 years old with alopecia areata. Some clones in this sample may be carry-over from other donors' samples.

The CDR3 DNA sequence: TGTGCCAGCCGGGACAGGAATTCACCCCTCCACTTT. This encodes CASRDRNSPLHF. The gene calls are TRBV6-5 and TRBJ1-6; 8 positions agree with TRBD1. J gave up 7 bases and V 8 bases, and 1 base lay outside the gene matches. This CDR3 is 12 amino acids long. CDR1 is MNHEY and CDR2 is SVGAGI in the germline V gene.